One and the same sample provided the 10 T cell receptor beta chains below, sequenced in a study of CD8+CD57+ T cells in acquired aplastic anemia (dated by TCRdb to 2017 to 2018). Expansion of CD8+CD57+ cells had been shown by flow cytometry in the patients chosen for sequencing. These reads were obtained on an Illumina HiSeq 2000. Genomic DNA served as template for TCR beta VDJ combination and CDR3 sequence profiling. TCRdb reprocessing: public reads trimmed at Q25 with fastp, clones called with MiXCR, in-frame beta chains kept. CDR3 protein sequences are deduplicated, and each keeps its most common genes and DNA. The sample data list fewer than 200,000 distinct CDR3 sequences, and 48% of these were observed just once. The ten largest clonotypes hold 13% of the sample. The sequenced sample was sorted CD4+, CD8+, or CD8+CD57+ T cells (not recorded which) from PBMCs. These TCRs come from a human donor with aplastic anemia.

The CDR3: CASSMNGGGGYTF. CDR3 coding DNA: TGTGCCAGTAGTATGAATGGCGGGGGGGGCTACACCTTC. This chain connects TRBV19 to TRBJ1-2; D is possibly TRBD1 (5 bases). V shed 3 bases and J shed 8 bases, with 13 bases lying between them. The CDR3 is 13 amino acids. CDR1 is LNHDA, CDR2 SQIVND, per germline (reference sequence).

V and J are TRBV5-5 and TRBJ2-3, with TRBD2 as a possible D gene (6 bases). Trimming removed 1 base from V and 1 base from J, with 10 bases in between. The CDR3 extends over 15 amino acids. Germline loops: CDR1 SGHKS, CDR2 YYEKEE (reference sequence). CDR3 sequence reads: CASSLTSCCTDTQYF. The CDR3, as DNA: TGTGCCAGCAGCTTGACTAGCTGCTGCACAGATACGCAGTATTTT.

The rearrangement joins TRBV20-1 to TRBJ1-4; D call uncertain. Germline assignment: CDR1 DFQATT and CDR2 SNEGSKA (reference sequence). This CDR3 has 15 residues. Trimming removed 1 base at V and 0 bases at J, with 9 bases between. DNA of the CDR3: TGCAGTGCTAGAGGTTGGCAGGCAACTAATGAAAAACTGTTTTTT. It codes for CSARGWQATNEKLFF.

This clonotype was detected only a few times. The CDR3: CASSFAGVETQYF. The CDR3 nucleotides read TGTGCCAGCAGCTTTGCGGGGGTAGAGACCCAGTACTTC. The chain uses TRBV7-9 and TRBJ2-5, with 7 bases aligning to TRBD2. V was pared by 3 bases and J by 4 bases, with 2 bases of the junction left unmatched. This CDR3 has 13 amino acids. Germline CDR1 reads SEHNR; CDR2 reads FQNEAQ (reference sequence).

V gene TRBV11-3 combines with J gene TRBJ2-5; the D gene is possibly TRBD1 (5 bases). V was shortened by 2 bases and J by 4 bases, with 14 bases between the two germline ends. The CDR3 has 15 amino acids. CDR1 is SGHNT, CDR2 YENEEA, per germline. The chain's CDR3 is CASSLFLRGSETQYF. CDR3 DNA sequence: TGTGCCAGCAGCTTATTTTTAAGGGGATCAGAGACCCAGTACTTC. Variable domain in full (rest from reference TRBV11-3 and TRBJ2-5): EAGVVQSPRYKIIEKKQPVAFWCNPISGHNTLYWYLQNLGQGPELLIRYENEEAVDDSQLPKDRFSAERLKGVDSTLKIQPAELGDSAVYLCASSLFLRGSETQYFGPGTRLLVL.

This sequence joins TRBV7-9 and TRBJ2-7; D is perhaps TRBD1 or TRBD2 (5 bases each). Germline V gives CDR1 SEHNR, CDR2 FQNEAQ (reference sequence). The CDR3 covers 15 residues. The V end was cut by 6 bases, the J end by 0 bases, with 15 bases between. DNA for the CDR3: TGTGCCAGCAGTTATCGAGGGGCGAGCTCCTACGAGCAGTACTTC. It is translated as CASSYRGASSYEQYF.

The gene calls are TRBV19 and TRBJ1-5; maybe TRBD1 (5 bases). Germline lookup yields CDR1 LNHDA and CDR2 SQIVND (reference sequence). The V end was cut by 7 bases, the J end by 8 bases, with 18 bases between. The CDR3 sequence is 14 residues long. CDR3 sequence: CASTFGAGWEPQHF. CDR3 bases: TGTGCCAGTACCTTTGGGGCAGGGTGGGAGCCCCAGCATTTT.

In this sample, this clonotype turned up once. The chain uses TRBV4-2 and TRBJ1-2, with D unresolved. This CDR3 spans 13 amino acids. Trimming removed 0 bases at V and 3 bases at J, with 5 bases between. Germline CDR1 reads LGHNA; CDR2 reads YNFKEQ. CDR3 nucleotides: TGTGCCAGCAGCCAAGATACCGACTATGGCTACACCTTC. This translates into CASSQDTDYGYTF.

In regard to this clonotype: A read error may account for a junction end that differs from germline. This chain connects TRBV19 to TRBJ2-3; tentative D call: TRBD2 (5 bases). Germline assignment: CDR1 LNHDA and CDR2 SQIVND (reference sequence). This CDR3 has 16 residues. The CDR3 sequence: CASSIGRTRGTDTQYF. DNA of the CDR3: TGTGCCAGTAGCATAGGAAGGACTCGAGGCACAGATACGCAGTATTTT.

Note on this clonotype: Relative to the germline gene, one junction end is altered; a read error may explain this. This chain uses TRBV10-3 with TRBJ2-6, with a weak D call TRBD1 (5 bases). The CDR3 extends over 12 amino acids. Germline-derived CDR1 and CDR2 are ENHRY and SYGVKD. CDR3 sequence (DNA): TGTGCCAGCAGTGAATCTGACAGCACTGAAGCTTTC. Its protein is CASSESDSTEAF.